This T cell receptor (beta chain) comes out of a study of CD8+CD57+ T cells in acquired aplastic anemia. Study information: On average, sorted CD4+ and CD8+ cells gave about 2.9 ug of DNA. Study-wide points: There were fewer than 35 CD8+ CDR3 sequences that occurred in both patients and controls. With respect to CD8+ Simpson's diversity, patients and controls did not differ significantly.

This clonotype has just a few counts. Its antigen is currently unknown. The template used for profiling TCR beta VDJ and CDR3 was genomic DNA. Using its own MiXCR run on the reads, TCRdb lists one record per CDR3 protein. The top ten clones hold 7.8% of a sample with approximately 220,000 distinct CDR3 sequences, approximately 45% of them seen once. Only patients with CD8+CD57+ cell expansion on flow cytometry were chosen for sequencing. Sequences were obtained from sorted CD4+, CD8+, or CD8+CD57+ T cells (not recorded which) from PBMCs. The receptor's source is a human donor with aplastic anemia.

CDR3 coding DNA: TGTGCCAGCAGTCTGACAGCTTTCTCTGGAAACACCATATATTTT. Translating it yields CASSLTAFSGNTIYF. The chain uses TRBV25-1 and TRBJ1-3, with D maybe TRBD1 (5 bases). V lost 5 bases and J 0 bases, leaving 11 bases between the germline ends. The CDR3 runs to 15 residues. CDR1 MGHDK and CDR2 SYGVNS come from the germline V gene.